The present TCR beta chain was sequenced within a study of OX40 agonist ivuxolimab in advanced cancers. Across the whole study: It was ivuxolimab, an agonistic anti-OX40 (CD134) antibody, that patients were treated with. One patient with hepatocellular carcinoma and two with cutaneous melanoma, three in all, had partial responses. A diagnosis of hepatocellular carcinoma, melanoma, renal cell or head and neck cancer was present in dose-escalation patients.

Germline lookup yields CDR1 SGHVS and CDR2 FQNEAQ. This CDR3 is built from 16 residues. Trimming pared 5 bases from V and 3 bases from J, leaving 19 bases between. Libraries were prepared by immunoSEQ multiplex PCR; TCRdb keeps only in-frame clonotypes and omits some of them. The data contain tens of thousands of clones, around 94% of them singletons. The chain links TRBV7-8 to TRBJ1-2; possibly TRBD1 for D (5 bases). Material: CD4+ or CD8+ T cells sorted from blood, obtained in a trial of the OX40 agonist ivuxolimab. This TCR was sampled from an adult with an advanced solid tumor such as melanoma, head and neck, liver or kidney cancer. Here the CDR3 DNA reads TGTGCCAGCAGCAGAGGGGCCTCGACCGCTGACTATGGCTACACCTTC. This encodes CASSRGASTADYGYTF.